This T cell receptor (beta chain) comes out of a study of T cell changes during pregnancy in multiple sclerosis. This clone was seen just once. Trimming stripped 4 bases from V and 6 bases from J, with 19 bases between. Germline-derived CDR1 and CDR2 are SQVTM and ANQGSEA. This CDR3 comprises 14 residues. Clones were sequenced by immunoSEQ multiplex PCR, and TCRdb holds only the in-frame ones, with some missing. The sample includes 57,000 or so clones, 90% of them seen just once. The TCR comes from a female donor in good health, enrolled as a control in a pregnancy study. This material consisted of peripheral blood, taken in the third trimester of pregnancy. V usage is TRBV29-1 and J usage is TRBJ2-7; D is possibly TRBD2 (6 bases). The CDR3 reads CSVGMDYNEAEQYF. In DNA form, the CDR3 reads TGCAGCGTTGGCATGGACTACAACGAAGCCGAGCAGTACTTC.